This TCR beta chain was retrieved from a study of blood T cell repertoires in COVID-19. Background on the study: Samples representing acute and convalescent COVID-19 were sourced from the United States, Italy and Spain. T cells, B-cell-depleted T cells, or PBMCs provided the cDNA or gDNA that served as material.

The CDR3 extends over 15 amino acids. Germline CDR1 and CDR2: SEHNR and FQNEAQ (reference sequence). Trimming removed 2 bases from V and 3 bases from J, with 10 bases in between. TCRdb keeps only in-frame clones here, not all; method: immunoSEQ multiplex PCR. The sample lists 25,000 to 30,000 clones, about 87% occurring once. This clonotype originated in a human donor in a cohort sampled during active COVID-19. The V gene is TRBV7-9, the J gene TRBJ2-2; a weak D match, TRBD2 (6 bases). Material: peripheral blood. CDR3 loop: CASSLMGGDTGELFF. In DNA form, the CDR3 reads TGTGCCAGCAGCTTAATGGGGGGTGACACCGGGGAGCTGTTTTTT.